The following is a T cell receptor (beta chain) sequence with its context. As yet, its antigen is unknown. Deletions cut 4 bases from V and 1 base from J, with 5 bases between. The CDR3 extends over 14 amino acids. Germline V gene lookup returns CDR1 MGHRA and CDR2 YSYEKL. This record belongs to a study of a mutant IDH1 vaccine in newly diagnosed glioma. Whole-study context: Weeks 1, 3, 5, 7, 11, 15, 19 and 23 were when patients received their eight vaccinations. Patients' prior therapy spanned radiotherapy, temozolomide, or both; most underwent both. General study points: Patients showed vaccine-induced immune responses at a rate of around 93%.

Clones were sequenced by immunoSEQ multiplex PCR, and TCRdb holds only the in-frame ones, with some missing. The profile covers tens of thousands of clones, with around 80% appearing a single time and about 6.3% taken by the ten largest. Indicated time point: week 23, last vaccination. Every vaccination contained 300 ug of the mutant IDH1 20-mer peptide and was paired with topical imiquimod. Patients carried new grade 3 or 4 IDH1-mutant astrocytomas lacking nuclear ATRX. The V and J genes are TRBV4-1 and TRBJ2-6; D ambiguous. This TCR came from a man aged 35 to 55 with glioma. The specimen was PBMCs, collected from a glioma patient whose treatment included an IDH1 peptide vaccine. In nucleotides, the CDR3 is TGCGCCAGCAGCCCTTATTCTGGGGCCAACGTCCTGACTTTC. Protein product: CASSPYSGANVLTF.